The 13 T cell receptor beta chains in this list originate from one sample, sequenced in a study of OX40 agonist ivuxolimab in advanced cancers. The method was immunoSEQ multiplex PCR; TCRdb's version includes in-frame clones alone and lacks a portion of them. The table lists fewer than 65,000 clones, more than 80% of them singletons. The sample was CD4+ or CD8+ T cells sorted from blood, taken in a trial of the OX40 agonist ivuxolimab. These receptors all stem from an adult with an advanced solid tumor such as melanoma, head and neck, liver or kidney cancer.

This clone was counted only a few times. The gene calls are TRBV18 and TRBJ1-5; 7 bases are a match to TRBD1. Germline CDR1 reads KGHSH; CDR2 reads LQKENI. This CDR3 contains 17 residues. The V and J ends lost 0 bases and 4 bases, in that order; junction bases with no gene match: 9. The CDR3 here is CASSPPRGRDRNQPQHF. The CDR3 nucleotides read TGTGCCAGCTCACCACCGAGGGGGCGCGATCGGAATCAGCCCCAGCATTTT.

The chain couples TRBV19 to TRBJ2-1; the D gene is possibly TRBD2 (6 bases). The germline V gene encodes CDR1 LNHDA and CDR2 SQIVND (reference sequence). CDR3 length: 13 amino acids. V lost 10 bases, J lost 1 base, and 11 bases lay in between. This CDR3 is CATMEGSYNEQFF. In DNA form, the CDR3 reads TGTGCCACCATGGAGGGATCCTACAATGAGCAGTTCTTC.

V and J are TRBV5-6 and TRBJ1-2, with D maybe TRBD1 (6 bases). Germline V CDR1 and CDR2: SGHDT, YYEEEE. The CDR3 spans 14 residues. V dropped 0 bases and J dropped 3 bases, with 9 bases sitting between them. The CDR3 DNA reads as TGTGCCAGCAGCTTGGCCGGACAGTACTATGGCTACACCTTC. Its protein is CASSLAGQYYGYTF.

The chain combines TRBV5-1 with TRBJ1-1, with D possibly matching TRBD1 (6 bases). With 1 base removed from V and 11 bases from J, the gap between germline ends came to 18 bases. From germline, CDR1 is SGHRS and CDR2 YFSETQ. This CDR3 region has 14 residues. Here the CDR3 reads CASSLPRGAGSAFF. CDR3 DNA sequence: TGCGCCAGCAGCTTGCCCAGGGGCGCGGGATCTGCTTTCTTT.

This chain connects TRBV28 to TRBJ2-5; 7 nucleotides align to TRBD2. CDR3 size: 16 residues. CDR1 is MDHEN, CDR2 SYDVKM, per germline. Germline trimming cut 8 bases from V and 4 bases from J; bases unmatched to any gene: 16. The CDR3 sequence: CASFELAELPRETQYF. The DNA of the CDR3 is TGTGCCAGCTTTGAGCTAGCGGAGCTCCCAAGAGAGACCCAGTACTTC. Full variable domain (rest looked up from reference TRBV28 and TRBJ2-5): DVKVTQSSRYLVKRTGEKVFLECVQDMDHENMFWYRQDPGLGLRLIYFSYDVKMKEKGDIPEGYSVSREKKERFSLILESASTNQTSMYLCASFELAELPRETQYFGPGTRLLVL.

This rearrangement joins TRBV28 to TRBJ1-2; D uncertain. Germline assignment: CDR1 MDHEN and CDR2 SYDVKM. The CDR3 runs to 11 residues. V was cut by 6 bases and J by 2 bases, with 4 bases left in between. CDR3 residues: CASRPNYGYTF. CDR3 nucleotide sequence: TGTGCCAGCAGACCCAACTATGGCTACACCTTC.

This chain joins TRBV7-9 and TRBJ1-3; D gene ambiguous. This CDR3 has 16 amino acids. CDR1 is SEHNR and CDR2 is FQNEAQ in the germline V gene (reference sequence). V was cut by 1 base and J by 0 bases, with 10 bases left in between. CDR3 bases: TGTGCCAGCAGCTTAGTTTTGACGGGCTCTGGAAACACCATATATTTT. Translated: CASSLVLTGSGNTIYF.

The chain has TRBV28 and TRBJ1-3; D might be TRBD1 (6 bases). Trimming cost V 4 bases and J 7 bases, with 17 bases left between them. Germline-derived CDR1 and CDR2 are MDHEN and SYDVKM. This CDR3 region has 15 residues. In DNA form, the CDR3 reads TGTGCCAGCAGTTCCGTCGGGGGCCTAGGGAACACCATATATTTT. Its translation is CASSSVGGLGNTIYF.

This chain joins TRBV11-1 and TRBJ1-4; 7 nucleotides match TRBD1. The V segment lost 6 bases and the J segment 11 bases; nucleotides outside the gene matches: 6. CDR1 and CDR2 from the germline V gene are SGHAT and FQDESV (reference sequence). The CDR3 loop spans 12 amino acids. CDR3 loop: CASSFEGGKLFF. The CDR3 DNA reads as TGTGCCAGCAGTTTCGAAGGGGGCAAACTGTTTTTT.

The chain recombines TRBV15 with TRBJ1-6, with D perhaps TRBD1 (5 bases). Germline CDR1 and CDR2: LNHNV and YYDKDF (reference sequence). The ends were cut back, 0 bases at V and 10 bases at J, with 16 bases in the middle. The CDR3 totals 16 residues. The CDR3 nucleotides read TGTGCCACCAGCAGAGATCGAGGGGCCGGTTGGTCACCCCTCCACTTT. Its protein product is CATSRDRGAGWSPLHF.

This chain joins TRBV10-3 and TRBJ2-7; D tentatively fits TRBD1 or TRBD2 (6 bases each). CDR3 size: 14 residues. Trimming removed 3 bases from V and 5 bases from J, with 14 bases in between. The germline V gene has CDR1 ENHRY and CDR2 SYGVKD. DNA of the CDR3: TGTGCCATCAGTGAACCCGGGGGCTTAGACGAGCAGTACTTC. Protein sequence: CAISEPGGLDEQYF.

This sequence joins TRBV6-6 and TRBJ1-2, with D uncertain. Trimming removed 6 bases from V and 7 bases from J, with 15 bases in between. This CDR3 has 13 residues. The germline V gene encodes CDR1 MNHNY and CDR2 SVGAGI (reference sequence). The CDR3 DNA reads as TGTGCCAGCAGCCGGGAAAGGGAGGGTGGCTACACCTTC. This sequence encodes CASSREREGGYTF.

The V and J genes are TRBV5-1 and TRBJ2-5, with 9 bases matching TRBD2. The trim removed 0 bases at V and 5 bases at J, leaving 8 bases unmatched. The CDR3 consists of 16 residues. In germline, CDR1 is SGHRS, CDR2 YFSETQ. The CDR3 region is CASSLGLAGKWETQYF. CDR3 nucleotides: TGCGCCAGCAGCTTGGGGCTAGCGGGAAAATGGGAGACCCAGTACTTC.